This TCR beta chain was sequenced for a study of a mutant IDH1 vaccine in newly diagnosed glioma. Study background: Radiotherapy, temozolomide, or both had been given previously, and both were given to most.

The time point was: baseline, week 1 (first vaccination visit). The treatment: pre-vaccination baseline after standard-of-care therapy. From germline, CDR1 is SQVTM and CDR2 ANQGSEA. The CDR3 consists of 11 residues. Trimming stripped 7 bases from V and 8 bases from J, with 11 bases between. The protocol was immunoSEQ multiplex PCR, while the TCRdb copy is restricted to in-frame clones and leaves out a portion. The table has about 33,000 clones, about 88% seen once; the top ten hold 4.8%. The chain couples TRBV29-1 to TRBJ1-4; D gene unclear. The sample in question was PBMCs, obtained from a glioma patient treated with radiotherapy, temozolomide or both. The origin of this receptor is a middle-aged woman with glioma. CDR3: CSASYLEKLFF. The DNA for the CDR3 is TGCAGCGCCAGTTATCTAGAAAAACTGTTTTTT.